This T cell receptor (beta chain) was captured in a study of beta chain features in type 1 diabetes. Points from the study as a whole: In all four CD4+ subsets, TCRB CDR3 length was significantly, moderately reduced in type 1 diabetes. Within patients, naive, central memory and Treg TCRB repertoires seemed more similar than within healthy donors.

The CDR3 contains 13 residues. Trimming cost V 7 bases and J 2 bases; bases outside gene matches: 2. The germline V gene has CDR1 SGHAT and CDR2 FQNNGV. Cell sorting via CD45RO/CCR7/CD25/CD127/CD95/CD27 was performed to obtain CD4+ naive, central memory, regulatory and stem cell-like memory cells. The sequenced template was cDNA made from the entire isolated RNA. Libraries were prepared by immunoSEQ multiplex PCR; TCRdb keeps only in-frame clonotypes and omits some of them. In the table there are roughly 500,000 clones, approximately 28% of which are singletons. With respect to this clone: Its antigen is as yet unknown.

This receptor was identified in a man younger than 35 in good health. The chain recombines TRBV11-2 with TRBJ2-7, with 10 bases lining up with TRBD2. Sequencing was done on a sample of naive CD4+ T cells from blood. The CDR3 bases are TGTGCCAGCACCCTAGCGGGAGCCTACGAGCAGTACTTC. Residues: CASTLAGAYEQYF.